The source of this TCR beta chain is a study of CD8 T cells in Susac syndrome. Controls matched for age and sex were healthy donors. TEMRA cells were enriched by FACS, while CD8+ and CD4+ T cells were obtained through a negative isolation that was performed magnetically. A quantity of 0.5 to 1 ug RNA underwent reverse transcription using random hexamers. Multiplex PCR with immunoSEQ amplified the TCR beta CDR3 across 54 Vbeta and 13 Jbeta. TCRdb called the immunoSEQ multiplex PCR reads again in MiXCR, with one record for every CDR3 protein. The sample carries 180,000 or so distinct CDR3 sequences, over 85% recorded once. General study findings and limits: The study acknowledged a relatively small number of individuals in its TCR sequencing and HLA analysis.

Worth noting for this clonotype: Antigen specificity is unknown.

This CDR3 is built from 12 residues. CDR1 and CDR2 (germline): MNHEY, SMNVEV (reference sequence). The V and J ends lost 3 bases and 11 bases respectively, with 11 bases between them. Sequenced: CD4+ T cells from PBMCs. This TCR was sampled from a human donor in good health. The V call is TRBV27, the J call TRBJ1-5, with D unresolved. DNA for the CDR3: TGTGCCAGCAGTTTTATAGAAGGAGCCCAGCATTTT. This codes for CASSFIEGAQHF.